One sample yielded the 15 T cell receptor beta chains listed below, sequenced in a study of regulatory T cells in long-lasting Graves disease. Relying on iRepertoire HTBI primers and Arm-PCR of CDR3 regions, the team built TCR beta libraries. TCRdb processed the multiplex PCR reads anew with MiXCR; each CDR3 protein has one entry. The sample records 410,000 or so distinct CDR3 sequences, under 15% being singletons. Documented time point: newly diagnosed GD, antithyroid drugs for less than 3 months. The authors made the TCR library using RNA they extracted from PBMCs. This sample also appeared in a second study, on T cells in Graves' hyperthyroidism and ophthalmopathy.

Sequenced material: peripheral blood mononuclear cells (PBMCs), taken at new diagnosis, from a patient treated with antithyroid drugs. The receptors here all came from a young woman with Graves disease.

This clonotype was observed many times. V and J are TRBV5-1 and TRBJ1-2; weak D call: TRBD1 (5 bases). Trimming left V 0 bases short and J 0 bases short, with 9 bases between. The CDR3 spans 15 residues. Germline assignment: CDR1 SGHRS and CDR2 YFSETQ. The CDR3 DNA reads TGCGCCAGCAGCTTGGATATGGGGGCTAACTATGGCTACACCTTC. Protein product: CASSLDMGANYGYTF.

This clonotype has only a few counts. V is TRBV12-5 and J is TRBJ2-3, with 11 bases identical to TRBD2. The CDR3 consists of 16 residues. The germline CDR1 and CDR2 sequences are LGHNT and FRNRAP. V shed 2 bases and J 2 bases; nucleotides not matched to a gene: 3. The CDR3 spells CASGLSSGRVTDTQYF. DNA for the CDR3: TGTGCTAGTGGTTTGAGTAGCGGGAGGGTCACAGATACGCAGTATTTT.

This clonotype was recorded at least ten times. The chain carries TRBV20-1 and TRBJ2-7; 8 nucleotides match TRBD2. CDR1 is DFQATT, CDR2 SNEGSKA, per germline (reference sequence). Trimming at V came to 3 bases and at J to 6 bases, leaving 7 bases not matched to a gene. The CDR3 is made up of 13 amino acids. For the CDR3, the DNA is TGCAGTGCTAGCCCAGCGGGAGTCATCGAGCAGTACTTC. Translation gives CSASPAGVIEQYF.

In its sample, this clonotype was seen once. A clone one base away is much larger, so this may be a read error. J is TRBJ1-2 and V is TRBV6-2 or TRBV6-3; possibly TRBD1 for D (6 bases). The CDR3 is 12 amino acids. Germline CDR1 MNHEY, CDR2 SVGEGT. Trimming pared 8 bases from V and 9 bases from J, leaving 16 bases between. CDR3: CASGRTAYRYTF. Here the CDR3 DNA reads TGTGCCAGCGGAAGGACAGCTTATCGCTACACCTTC.

Ten or more counts support this clonotype. The chain combines TRBV7-8 with TRBJ2-3; D remains ambiguous. Germline V CDR1 and CDR2: SGHVS, FQNEAQ. This CDR3 has 13 amino acids. Deletions cut 5 bases from V and 5 bases from J, with 11 bases between. The chain's CDR3 is CASSPPQKDTQYF. The CDR3 DNA reads as TGTGCCAGCAGCCCCCCACAGAAAGATACGCAGTATTTT. The full variable domain, with the rest looked up from reference TRBV7-8 and TRBJ2-3, is GAGVSQSPRYKVAKRGQDVALRCDPISGHVSLFWYQQALGQGPEFLTYFQNEAQLDKSGLPSDRFFAERPEGSVSTLKIQRTQQEDSAVYLCASSPPQKDTQYFGPGTRLTVL.

The chain carries TRBV14 and TRBJ2-5, with TRBD1 matching 9 bases. The CDR3 consists of 16 residues. Germline values: CDR1 SGHDN, CDR2 FVKESK. J was trimmed by 7 bases and V by 2 bases; bases with no gene match: 11. The CDR3 DNA reads TGTGCCAGCAGCCAAACCGGGACAGGGATTTTGGGGACCCAGTACTTC. It codes for CASSQTGTGILGTQYF.

The J gene is TRBJ1-5, the V gene TRBV20-1; TRBD1 matches at 7 bases. The CDR3 is 12 amino acids. Trimming at V came to 3 bases and at J to 7 bases, leaving 3 bases not matched to a gene. CDR1 DFQATT and CDR2 SNEGSKA come from the germline V gene (reference sequence). The CDR3 reads CSASRGSQPQHF. The CDR3, as DNA: TGCAGTGCTAGCAGGGGGTCACAGCCCCAGCATTTT.

The V call is TRBV5-1, the J call TRBJ1-3; 8 bases are shared with TRBD1. Trimming took 1 base from V and 3 from J; bases not matched to a gene: 6. This CDR3 spans 16 amino acids. Germline CDR1 SGHRS, CDR2 YFSETQ. The CDR3 region is CASSLWTGRSGNTIYF. In DNA form, the CDR3 reads TGCGCCAGCAGCTTGTGGACAGGGAGGAGTGGAAACACCATATATTTT. Using reference TRBV5-1 and TRBJ1-3 for the parts outside the CDR3, the full variable domain is KAGVTQTPRYLIKTRGQQVTLSCSPISGHRSVSWYQQTPGQGLQFLFEYFSETQRNKGNFPGRFSGRQFSNSRSEMNVSTLELGDSALYLCASSLWTGRSGNTIYFGEGSWLTVV.

This sequence joins TRBV20-1 and TRBJ1-1; D is unresolved. V dropped 3 bases and J dropped 2 bases, with 13 bases sitting between them. The CDR3 totals 14 residues. CDR1 is DFQATT, CDR2 SNEGSKA, per germline (reference sequence). The CDR3 reads CSASPGRFNTEAFF. DNA of the CDR3: TGCAGTGCTAGCCCAGGCCGATTCAACACTGAAGCTTTCTTT.

Ten or more counts support this clonotype. The genes are TRBV20-1 and TRBJ1-1; TRBD1 might be the D (6 bases). This CDR3 region has 18 residues. Trimming removed 4 bases from V and 5 bases from J, with 29 bases in between. Looked up from germline, CDR1 is DFQATT and CDR2 is SNEGSKA (reference sequence). The CDR3 nucleotides are TGCAGTGCTAACAAACTCCCACCGGGACCCTTAAGGGGGACTGAAGCTTTCTTT. Translating gives CSANKLPPGPLRGTEAFF.

The chain recombines TRBV20-1 with TRBJ2-2; D perhaps matches TRBD2 (6 bases). This CDR3 comprises 16 residues. The germline V gene encodes CDR1 DFQATT and CDR2 SNEGSKA (reference sequence). V was clipped by 0 bases and J by 7 bases, with 18 bases between them. CDR3 sequence: CSARETQSFGGGELFF. The CDR3 DNA reads TGCAGTGCTAGAGAGACCCAATCGTTCGGGGGCGGGGAGCTGTTTTTT.

This clonotype was counted between two and nine times. One end of the junction varies from germline; a read error may be responsible. J is TRBJ1-1 and V is TRBV24-1; D is uncertain. The CDR3 has 8 residues. The germline V gene encodes CDR1 KGHDR and CDR2 SFDVKD. The CDR3 coding sequence is TGTGCCACCAGTGATTTGGTCTTT. Translating it yields CATSDLVF.

The chain uses TRBV12-3 or TRBV12-4 and TRBJ2-7; D tentatively fits TRBD1 or TRBD2 (5 bases each). Trimming removed 7 bases from V and 5 bases from J, with 21 bases in between. The CDR3 has 15 amino acids. This CDR3 reads CASNQGWPRGHEQYF. CDR3 DNA sequence: TGTGCCAGCAACCAAGGGTGGCCAAGGGGACACGAGCAGTACTTC.

This clonotype was seen at least ten times. The rearrangement links TRBV20-1 to TRBJ2-7, with D perhaps TRBD2 (5 bases). Germline V gene sequence: CDR1 DFQATT, CDR2 SNEGSKA (reference sequence). This CDR3 spans 14 amino acids. V was clipped by 2 bases and J by 3 bases, with 14 bases between them. CDR3 nucleotide sequence: TGCAGTGCTAGATCGGGATCCGACTTCTACGAGCAGTACTTC. Translating it yields CSARSGSDFYEQYF.

The J gene is TRBJ1-3, the V gene TRBV19; maybe TRBD1 (5 bases). The CDR3 loop spans 15 amino acids. Germline values: CDR1 LNHDA, CDR2 SQIVND (reference sequence). Trimming left V 2 bases short and J 4 bases short, with 12 bases between. For the CDR3, the DNA is TGTGCCAGTAGTATAACCGGGGGACTCGGAAACACCATATATTTT. Translation: CASSITGGLGNTIYF.